This TCR beta chain originates from a study of shared clonotypes between healthy human individuals. In germline, CDR1 is MNHEY, CDR2 SVGAGI. CDR3 length equals 15 residues. The V end lost 2 bases, the J end lost 6 bases, and 15 bases lay between the germline ends. Generated by immunoSEQ multiplex PCR, the TCRdb table keeps only in-frame clones and is missing some. This sample has around 450,000 clones, with around 79% found just once. Of note for this clone: The target antigen is unknown.

Overall study findings and caveats: The genetic and exposure-history diversity represented was limited by few donors.

The chain uses TRBV6-5 and TRBJ2-3, with D perhaps TRBD1 or TRBD2 (5 bases each). The source is a woman between 40 and 50 years old in good health. Some clones in this sample may be carry-over from other donors' samples. Sequencing was done on a sample of PBMCs. The CDR3 DNA sequence: TGTGCCAGCAGTTACGGGGGATCAGAGATGGATACGCAGTATTTT. Translating gives CASSYGGSEMDTQYF.